This entry lists 21 T cell receptor beta chains sequenced from one sample in a study of brain T cells in children with intractable seizures. Assay: immunoSEQ multiplex PCR; the TCRdb copy retains only in-frame clones and omits some. The sample has roughly 80,000 clones, around 91% seen once. The sample was peripheral blood, taken at surgery. These receptors were taken from a girl aged 2 to 9 with Rasmussen encephalitis and intractable seizures.

In its sample, this clone was seen many times. V is TRBV7-3 and J is TRBJ2-2; 13 bases agree with TRBD2. The J segment lost 0 bases and the V segment lost 4 bases, leaving 11 bases of the junction unmatched. The CDR3 is 20 amino acids. Germline V gene data show CDR1 as SGHTA and CDR2 as FQGTGA. CDR3 sequence: CASSSPTGTSGITNTGELFF. The CDR3 nucleotides read TGTGCCAGCAGCTCACCCACCGGGACTAGCGGGATTACGAACACCGGGGAGCTGTTTTTT. The full variable domain, its missing parts supplied by reference TRBV7-3 and TRBJ2-2, is GAGVSQTPSNKVTEKGKYVELRCDPISGHTALYWYRQSLGQGPEFLIYFQGTGAADDSGLPNDRFFAVRPEGSVSTLKIQRTERGDSAVYLCASSSPTGTSGITNTGELFFGEGSRLTVL.

The V call is TRBV7-9, the J call TRBJ2-3, with 7 bases lining up with TRBD2. The CDR3 contains 16 residues. CDR1 and CDR2 (germline): SEHNR, FQNEAQ (reference sequence). Trimming cost V 1 base and J 0 bases; bases outside gene matches: 4. CDR3 sequence reads: CASSLVQRGSTDTQYF. CDR3 nucleotide sequence: TGTGCCAGCAGCTTAGTCCAGCGGGGTAGCACAGATACGCAGTATTTT.

The rearrangement links TRBV19 to TRBJ2-6, with D possibly matching TRBD1 (6 bases). The V gene's germline CDR1 is LNHDA and CDR2 SQIVND (reference sequence). Trimming took off 10 bases at V and 0 bases at J, with 25 bases between the two ends. This CDR3 has 19 amino acids. The CDR3 here is CAKVSGRRTADSGANVLTF. CDR3 DNA: TGTGCCAAGGTGAGTGGGAGACGGACAGCAGACTCTGGGGCCAACGTCCTGACTTTC. The full variable domain, with the rest looked up from reference TRBV19 and TRBJ2-6, is DGGITQSPKYLFRKEGQNVTLSCEQNLNHDAMYWYRQDPGQGLRLIYYSQIVNDFQKGDIAEGYSVSREKKESFPLTVTSAQKNPTAFYLCAKVSGRRTADSGANVLTFGAGSRLTVL.

The chain recombines TRBV30 with TRBJ1-5, with 12 bases fitting TRBD1. After removal of 3 bases from V and 7 bases from J, the junction contained 7 bases not matched to a gene. CDR1 and CDR2 (germline): GTSNPN, SVGIG (reference sequence). The CDR3 is made up of 15 amino acids. The CDR3 region is CAWRGTGGTGQPQHF. CDR3 sequence (DNA): TGTGCCTGGAGAGGGACAGGGGGCACCGGACAGCCCCAGCATTTT.

The V call is TRBV28, the J call TRBJ1-5; D not resolved. The CDR3 contains 14 residues. Germline V gene sequence: CDR1 MDHEN, CDR2 SYDVKM. Trimming left V 0 bases short and J 5 bases short, with 8 bases between. In DNA form, the CDR3 reads TGTGCCAGCAGTTTATGGCCAGACCATCAGCCCCAGCATTTT. Its translation: CASSLWPDHQPQHF.

J is TRBJ2-3 and V is TRBV5-6; D remains unclear. Germline V gives CDR1 SGHDT, CDR2 YYEEEE. Deletions cut 3 bases from V and 0 bases from J, with 8 bases between. CDR3 length: 14 residues. CDR3 region: CASSSLMSTDTQYF. CDR3 nucleotides: TGTGCCAGCAGCTCCCTTATGAGCACAGATACGCAGTATTTT. The full variable domain, with the rest looked up from reference TRBV5-6 and TRBJ2-3, is DAGVTQSPTHLIKTRGQQVTLRCSPKSGHDTVSWYQQALGQGPQFIFQYYEEEERQRGNFPDRFSGHQFPNYSSELNVNALLLGDSALYLCASSSLMSTDTQYFGPGTRLTVL.

The gene calls are TRBV7-3 and TRBJ2-6; TRBD1 aligns across 12 bases. There are 19 residues in the CDR3. Losses at the gene ends were 3 bases for V and 4 bases for J; bases not matched to a gene: 10. In germline, CDR1 is SGHTA, CDR2 FQGTGA. DNA for the CDR3: TGTGCCAGCAGCTTCCTACCGGGACAGGGGGCCTCAGGGGCCAACGTCCTGACTTTC. This translates into CASSFLPGQGASGANVLTF.

A single count supports this clone. The CDR3 reads CAWNQGVTEAFF. The CDR3 DNA follows: TGTGCCTGGAACCAGGGGGTCACTGAAGCTTTCTTT. The J gene is TRBJ1-1, the V gene TRBV30, with 7 bases identical to TRBD1. CDR3 length: 12 amino acids. Germline V lookup: CDR1 GTSNPN, CDR2 SVGIG (reference sequence). Trimming at V came to 4 bases and at J to 4 bases, leaving 3 bases not matched to a gene.

The V gene is TRBV19, the J gene TRBJ2-3, with D possibly called TRBD1 or TRBD2 (5 bases each). Trimming took 3 bases from V and 6 from J, leaving 19 bases between them. The length of the CDR3 is 16 residues. The germline V gene has CDR1 LNHDA and CDR2 SQIVND (reference sequence). In DNA form, the CDR3 reads TGTGCCAGTAGTATCCCTTCTAGTCTCGGGGCTGATACGCAGTATTTT. It is translated as CASSIPSSLGADTQYF.

V is TRBV9 and J is TRBJ1-2; D not certain. Looked up from germline, CDR1 is SGDLS and CDR2 is YYNGEE. This CDR3 is built from 11 residues. Trimming took off 5 bases at V and 4 bases at J, with 6 bases between the two ends. CDR3 DNA: TGTGCCAGCAGAGAACTCTATGGCTACACCTTC. This sequence encodes CASRELYGYTF.

This clone was counted only a few times. This chain links TRBV19 with TRBJ1-5; 9 bases line up with TRBD1. The CDR3 is made up of 13 amino acids. Per the germline V gene, CDR1 is LNHDA and CDR2 is SQIVND (reference sequence). The trim removed 8 bases at V and 5 bases at J, leaving 4 bases unmatched. In DNA, the CDR3 is TGTGCCAGTGGGACAGGGATAGATCAGCCCCAGCATTTT. Its protein is CASGTGIDQPQHF.

For the CDR3, the DNA is TGTGCCAGCAGTTTTAGCGGGACCCGTACGAACACCGGGGAGCTGTTTTTT. Its protein product is CASSFSGTRTNTGELFF. This rearrangement joins TRBV27 to TRBJ2-2; TRBD2 matches 8 bases. The CDR3 is made up of 17 amino acids. Germline assignment: CDR1 MNHEY and CDR2 SMNVEV (reference sequence). The junction had 6 bases not matched to a gene; V was cut back by 3 bases and J by 0 bases.

The chain is built from TRBV3-1 (or the pseudogene TRBV3-2) and TRBJ2-3, with a weak D call TRBD2 (6 bases). V lost 2 bases and J lost 2, with 17 bases in between. CDR1 and CDR2 (germline): LGHDT, YNNKEL (reference sequence). The CDR3 is 17 residues long. Here the CDR3 reads CASSQFLGGEFTDTQYF. The CDR3 coding sequence is TGTGCCAGCAGCCAATTTTTAGGCGGGGAATTCACAGATACGCAGTATTTT.

The chain combines TRBV19 with TRBJ1-4, with D tentatively TRBD1 (5 bases). CDR1 LNHDA and CDR2 SQIVND come from the germline V gene (reference sequence). Trimming shortened V by 2 bases and J by 0 bases, and 22 bases separated the two germline ends. The CDR3 loop spans 20 amino acids. DNA of the CDR3: TGTGCCAGTAGTATATCAGGGCTGAGGCAGGCTCTTGCAACTAATGAAAAACTGTTTTTT. It yields the protein CASSISGLRQALATNEKLFF.

The chain couples TRBV27 to TRBJ2-3; 9 bases are a match to TRBD1. The length of the CDR3 is 16 residues. Trimming removed 5 bases from V and 3 bases from J; junction bases left unmatched: 9. CDR1 and CDR2 (germline): MNHEY, SMNVEV (reference sequence). The CDR3: CASSQNRGRWTDTQYF. CDR3 nucleotide sequence: TGTGCCAGCAGTCAAAACAGGGGGCGATGGACAGATACGCAGTATTTT.

V gene TRBV18 combines with J gene TRBJ2-7, with 7 bases that match TRBD1. Germline assignment: CDR1 KGHSH and CDR2 LQKENI. V was pared by 6 bases and J by 0 bases, with 8 bases of the junction left unmatched. The CDR3 is made up of 15 amino acids. The CDR3 DNA is TGTGCCAGCTCCCCCGACAGGGTCCCCTCCTACGAGCAGTACTTC. This translates into CASSPDRVPSYEQYF. The full variable domain, with the rest looked up from reference TRBV18 and TRBJ2-7, is NAGVMQNPRHLVRRRGQEARLRCSPMKGHSHVYWYRQLPEEGLKFMVYLQKENIIDESGMPKERFSAEFPKEGPSILRIQQVVRGDSAAYFCASSPDRVPSYEQYFGPGTRLTVT.

This chain links TRBV27 with TRBJ2-1; 7 bases match TRBD1. Germline CDR1 reads MNHEY; CDR2 reads SMNVEV (reference sequence). CDR3 length equals 13 residues. V lost 8 bases to trimming and J lost 3 bases; unmatched junction nucleotides: 4. The CDR3 sequence is CASQQGNYNEQFF. CDR3 nucleotide sequence: TGTGCCAGCCAACAGGGGAACTACAATGAGCAGTTCTTC.

The chain recombines TRBV7-6 with TRBJ1-1; no clear D gene. The CDR3 contains 16 residues. Germline V gives CDR1 SGHVS, CDR2 FNYEAQ. V dropped 6 bases and J dropped 0 bases, with 17 bases sitting between them. CDR3 sequence reads: CASSFTEGRMNTEAFF. CDR3 in DNA: TGTGCCAGCAGTTTTACCGAAGGACGGATGAACACTGAAGCTTTCTTT.

The V call is TRBV6-5, the J call TRBJ1-1; D possibly corresponds to TRBD1 (6 bases). Trimming stripped 6 bases from V and 6 bases from J, with 14 bases between. The CDR3 covers 13 residues. Germline V gene lookup returns CDR1 MNHEY and CDR2 SVGAGI. The CDR3 protein is CASSSQGGPEAFF. CDR3 bases: TGTGCCAGCAGCTCACAGGGAGGGCCTGAAGCTTTCTTT.

J is TRBJ2-3 and V is TRBV10-1; weak D call: TRBD2 (6 bases). V shed 4 bases and J shed 6 bases, with 14 bases lying between them. CDR3 length: 14 residues. The germline CDR1 and CDR2 sequences are WNHNN and SYGVQD (reference sequence). CDR3 DNA sequence: TGCGCCAGCAGTGTCGGAGGGGAGGAGGATACGCAGTATTTT. It specifies CASSVGGEEDTQYF.

This clone appeared once. The rearrangement uses TRBV5-4 and TRBJ2-7; a possible D gene is TRBD1 (5 bases). V was clipped by 4 bases and J by 5 bases, with 10 bases between them. CDR1 is SGHNT and CDR2 is YYREEE in the germline V gene (reference sequence). CDR3 size: 12 residues. CDR3 coding DNA: TGTGCCAGCAGCGGTCAGGGAAACGAGCAGTACTTC. Translating it yields CASSGQGNEQYF.